This TCR beta chain was observed in a study of T cell changes during pregnancy in multiple sclerosis. This clone was observed a single time. Germline values: CDR1 LGHNA, CDR2 YSLEER. The V end was cut by 0 bases, the J end by 3 bases, with 9 bases between. The CDR3 runs to 15 residues. Repertoires were generated with immunoSEQ multiplex PCR, while TCRdb's copy carries only in-frame clones and drops some. The sample carries under 60,000 clones, about 92% recorded once. The origin of this receptor is a female donor with multiple sclerosis, enrolled in a pregnancy study. The sequencing used CD4+ T cells from peripheral blood mononuclear cells, collected after pregnancy. The chain links TRBV4-3 to TRBJ2-1, with D uncertain. CDR3 coding DNA: TGCGCCAGCAGCCAAGATCGCGTAAGCTACAATGAGCAGTTCTTC. It specifies CASSQDRVSYNEQFF.